This T cell receptor (beta chain) came from a study of T cell repertoires in cytomegalovirus infection. Across the study: CMV epitopes that were recently identified and HLA-C-restricted were used alongside well-studied HLA-B-restricted ones. CMV infection plus the matching HLA type was flagged by public TCR beta signatures. General study findings and limits: HLA-C-restricted CMV-specific TCR beta clonotypes were dominant in the ex vivo response.

A word on this clonotype: Its specificity is not known.

TCRdb recomputed calls from the reads with MiXCR, one row per CDR3 protein. Seen here are some 800,000 distinct CDR3 sequences, almost 30% observed once, and the top ten hold less than 15%. CDR1 and CDR2 (germline): SEHNR, FQNEAQ (reference sequence). The V gene end was trimmed by 7 bases and the J gene end by 1 base; junction bases not matched to a gene: 4. The CDR3 runs to 14 residues. This rearrangement joins TRBV7-9 to TRBJ2-1, with 7 bases matching TRBD2. The receptor was derived from a human donor in good health (CMV status not recorded). Some clones in this sample may be carry-over from other donors' samples. The sequencing here drew on cultured CD8+ T cells from PBMCs, taken from culture after CMV antigen stimulation. The CDR3 here is CASNPSGSYNEQFF. For the CDR3, the DNA is TGTGCCAGCAACCCTAGCGGTTCCTACAATGAGCAGTTCTTC.